This TCR beta chain was observed in a study of identical twins. Findings of the study overall: Fewer insertions were carried by abundant cord blood beta clonotypes, but none was seen in memory repertoires.

On this clonotype: What it binds is unknown.

TCRdb ran MiXCR on the 5' RACE reads and lists one entry per CDR3 protein. Of under 450,000 distinct CDR3 sequences listed, around 18% are singletons. The J segment lost 9 bases and the V segment lost 3 bases, leaving 2 bases of the junction unmatched. This CDR3 comprises 12 residues. Germline values: CDR1 SGHRS, CDR2 YFSETQ. The rearrangement joins TRBV5-1 to TRBJ2-2, with 7 bases lining up with TRBD1. The sequence came from a man between 45 and 60 years old in good health. Sequenced sample: naive T cells sorted from blood. The CDR3 nucleotides are TGCGCCAGCAGCTGGGGACAGAGGGAGCTGTTTTTT. Amino acid sequence: CASSWGQRELFF.